Listed here are 21 T cell receptor beta chains from one sample, sequenced in a study of CD8+ T cells in alopecia areata. In each case, RNA was isolated and then reverse transcribed into cDNA as the sequencing template. Assay: immunoSEQ multiplex PCR; the TCRdb copy retains only in-frame clones and omits some. The profile shows 120,000 or so clones, about 50% of them singletons. Sequencing input: NKG2D-low CD8+ T cells sorted from blood. Source of these receptors: a human donor with alopecia areata.

This clone was found many times. The chain carries TRBV29-1 and TRBJ2-2, with no clear D. This CDR3 is built from 14 residues. V was trimmed by 8 bases and J by 3 bases, leaving 16 bases between them. The germline gives CDR1 SQVTM, CDR2 ANQGSEA. This chain's CDR3 is CSTSATVDTGELFF. The CDR3 coding sequence is TGCAGCACATCTGCGACCGTGGACACCGGGGAGCTGTTTTTT.

The V call is TRBV29-1, the J call TRBJ2-2; D is possibly TRBD1 or TRBD2 (5 bases each). V was cut by 4 bases and J by 10 bases, with 10 bases left in between. The CDR3 consists of 11 residues. Germline V gene data show CDR1 as SQVTM and CDR2 as ANQGSEA. CDR3 nucleotide sequence: TGCAGCGTTGGGCAGGGAGAGGAGCTGTTTTTT. Amino acids: CSVGQGEELFF.

This chain uses TRBV5-4 with TRBJ2-2; possibly TRBD2 for D (5 bases). Germline V gene data show CDR1 as SGHNT and CDR2 as YYREEE (reference sequence). V gave up 0 bases and J gave up 7 bases, with 13 bases separating them. This CDR3 comprises 15 residues. The DNA for the CDR3 is TGTGCCAGCAGCTTGGTGGTAGGAGGTAGCGGGGAGCTGTTTTTT. Translated, it gives CASSLVVGGSGELFF.

The chain uses TRBV14 and TRBJ1-2; TRBD1 might be the D (5 bases). V was cut by 0 bases and J by 3 bases, with 11 bases left in between. The CDR3 runs 15 residues. CDR1 is SGHDN, CDR2 FVKESK, per germline. CDR3 sequence (DNA): TGTGCCAGCAGCCAAGACCGGGACGGCTACTATGGCTACACCTTC. Protein sequence: CASSQDRDGYYGYTF. Using reference TRBV14 and TRBJ1-2 for the parts outside the CDR3, the full variable domain is EAGVTQFPSHSVIEKGQTVTLRCDPISGHDNLYWYRRVMGKEIKFLLHFVKESKQDESGMPNNRFLAERTGGTYSTLKVQPAELEDSGVYFCASSQDRDGYYGYTFGSGTRLTVV.

The V call is TRBV30, the J call TRBJ2-5, with D unresolved. The CDR3 has 12 residues. CDR1 is GTSNPN, CDR2 SVGIG, per germline (reference sequence). Trimming removed 0 bases from V and 5 bases from J, with 7 bases in between. The CDR3, as DNA: TGTGCCTGGAGTGTAATCGGGGAGACCCAGTACTTC. This codes for CAWSVIGETQYF. Looking up the rest from reference TRBV30 and TRBJ2-5 gives the full variable domain: SQTIHQWPATLVQPVGSPLSLECTVEGTSNPNLYWYRQAAGRGLQLLFYSVGIGQISSEVPQNLSASRPQDRQFILSSKKLLLSDSGFYLCAWSVIGETQYFGPGTRLLVL.

V gene TRBV29-1 combines with J gene TRBJ2-7; 10 positions match TRBD1. After removal of 3 bases from V and 4 bases from J, the junction contained 6 bases not matched to a gene. Germline V gene lookup returns CDR1 SQVTM and CDR2 ANQGSEA. This CDR3 spans 14 amino acids. CDR3 sequence: CSVEAGTGEYEQYF. The DNA of the CDR3 is TGCAGCGTTGAGGCCGGGACAGGGGAGTACGAGCAGTACTTC.

V is TRBV27 and J is TRBJ2-1; 8 bases line up with TRBD2. CDR3 length: 16 residues. The V gene end was trimmed by 0 bases and the J gene end by 4 bases; junction bases not matched to a gene: 5. The germline V gene encodes CDR1 MNHEY and CDR2 SMNVEV (reference sequence). CDR3 sequence reads: CASSLSRGAGYNEQFF. DNA for the CDR3: TGTGCCAGCAGTTTATCGCGGGGGGCGGGTTACAATGAGCAGTTCTTC.

The chain recombines TRBV6-1 with TRBJ2-7; tentatively, D is TRBD2 (6 bases). This CDR3 spans 13 amino acids. The germline V and J ends were trimmed by 6 bases and 0 bases, with 9 bases remaining between them. Germline loops: CDR1 MNHNS, CDR2 SASEGT. The CDR3 DNA reads as TGTGCCAGCAGGCGGGACGTCTCCTACGAGCAGTACTTC. Its protein product is CASRRDVSYEQYF.

The chain has TRBV30 and TRBJ1-1; TRBD1 matches at 7 bases. The ends lost 2 bases at V and 7 bases at J; junction bases unmatched: 4. The CDR3 has 12 amino acids. CDR1 GTSNPN and CDR2 SVGIG come from the germline V gene (reference sequence). The CDR3 loop reads CAWSIQGDEAFF. CDR3 nucleotide sequence: TGTGCCTGGAGTATCCAGGGGGATGAAGCTTTCTTT.

This clone was counted only a few times. This rearrangement joins TRBV29-1 to TRBJ2-4; D gene ambiguous. Trimming left V 6 bases short and J 1 base short, with 10 bases between. The CDR3 is 13 residues long. Looked up from germline, CDR1 is SQVTM and CDR2 is ANQGSEA. CDR3 nucleotides: TGCAGCGTCCCGCGGAAGGCCAAAAACATTCAGTACTTC. It translates to CSVPRKAKNIQYF.

V gene TRBV14 combines with J gene TRBJ2-7, with D possibly matching TRBD2 (5 bases). From germline, CDR1 is SGHDN and CDR2 FVKESK. With 0 bases removed from V and 3 bases from J, the gap between germline ends came to 9 bases. The CDR3 covers 14 residues. The CDR3: CASSQEVRDYEQYF. CDR3 DNA sequence: TGTGCCAGCAGCCAAGAGGTCCGGGACTACGAGCAGTACTTC.

This chain connects TRBV29-1 to TRBJ2-2, with D perhaps assigned TRBD1 or TRBD2 (5 bases each). Per germline, CDR1 SQVTM and CDR2 ANQGSEA. The germline V and J ends were trimmed by 2 bases and 3 bases, with 10 bases remaining between them. The CDR3 is 14 amino acids. CDR3 protein: CSVESGRDTGELFF. CDR3 coding DNA: TGCAGCGTTGAATCGGGGCGCGACACCGGGGAGCTGTTTTTT.

The J gene is TRBJ2-7, the V gene TRBV4-1; TRBD1 might be the D (6 bases). The length of the CDR3 is 14 residues. Germline values: CDR1 MGHRA, CDR2 YSYEKL. V was clipped by 3 bases and J by 2 bases, with 11 bases between them. CDR3 nucleotide sequence: TGCGCCAGCAGCCACACAGGGCCCGCCTACGAGCAGTACTTC. Residues: CASSHTGPAYEQYF.

V usage is TRBV27 and J usage is TRBJ2-1; the D is unclear. The CDR3 length is 11 residues. Germline loops: CDR1 MNHEY, CDR2 SMNVEV (reference sequence). Trimming took 6 bases from V and 5 from J, leaving 5 bases between them. The CDR3 here is CASRENNEQFF. The CDR3 DNA is TGTGCCAGCAGGGAAAACAATGAGCAGTTCTTC.

In its sample, this clone was seen a few times. This chain connects TRBV28 to TRBJ2-3; no definite D call. The V end was cut by 10 bases, the J end by 3 bases, with 17 bases between. Looked up from germline, CDR1 is MDHEN and CDR2 is SYDVKM. The CDR3 spans 14 residues. The CDR3 nucleotides read TGTGCCACCGTATTAGGACCAAGTACAGATACGCAGTATTTT. Translation: CATVLGPSTDTQYF.

V gene TRBV5-1 combines with J gene TRBJ1-1; D unclear. The CDR3 extends over 14 amino acids. Between the trimmed V and J ends, which lost 0 bases and 6 bases, there was a span of 12 bases. CDR1 SGHRS and CDR2 YFSETQ come from the germline V gene. Written as DNA, the CDR3 is TGCGCCAGCAGCTTGGTCAGCGAGGGCGCTGAAGCTTTCTTT. The encoded protein is CASSLVSEGAEAFF.

The chain is built from TRBV29-1 and TRBJ2-2, with 8 positions matching TRBD2. The CDR3 covers 16 residues. The trim removed 5 bases at V and 5 bases at J, leaving 13 bases unmatched. CDR1 SQVTM and CDR2 ANQGSEA come from the germline V gene. The CDR3 protein is CSVTGTRSEGTGELFF. The CDR3 DNA reads TGCAGCGTTACCGGGACTAGGTCGGAAGGAACCGGGGAGCTGTTTTTT.

In this sample, this clone turned up a few times. The rearrangement uses TRBV30 and TRBJ1-1, with TRBD1 as a possible D gene (5 bases). The CDR3 sequence is 12 residues long. The V gene's germline CDR1 is GTSNPN and CDR2 SVGIG (reference sequence). V was pared by 7 bases and J by 7 bases, with 16 bases between. The CDR3 DNA follows: TGTGCCTTTCCCCGGGACGGCCGTGAAGCTTTCTTT. This encodes CAFPRDGREAFF.

This clone was seen a handful of times. The chain links TRBV29-1 to TRBJ1-1; possibly TRBD1 for D (6 bases). V was cut by 1 base and J by 7 bases, with 10 bases left in between. Germline lookup yields CDR1 SQVTM and CDR2 ANQGSEA. The CDR3 length is 12 residues. The CDR3 bases are TGCAGCGTTGAAGGGGAGGGGGTTGAAGCTTTCTTT. Its translation: CSVEGEGVEAFF.

The V and J genes are TRBV29-1 and TRBJ1-1, with no clear D. Germline CDR1 is SQVTM and CDR2 is ANQGSEA. The CDR3 spans 13 residues. Trimming cost V 4 bases and J 1 base, with 10 bases left between them. CDR3 sequence (DNA): TGCAGCGTTGTTCCCTCGTGGAACACTGAAGCTTTCTTT. It encodes CSVVPSWNTEAFF.

The chain carries TRBV29-1 and TRBJ2-1, with TRBD1 identical over 9 bases. The CDR3 totals 14 residues. V lost 4 bases and J lost 6; bases outside the gene matches: 7. Germline lookup yields CDR1 SQVTM and CDR2 ANQGSEA. The CDR3 loop reads CSVATGQGFNEQFF. DNA of the CDR3: TGCAGCGTTGCAACGGGACAGGGTTTCAATGAGCAGTTCTTC.